The clone carrying this T cell receptor (beta chain) was counted many times. Its cognate antigen is unknown. The 5'RACE method, run with constant-segment primers, produced TCR alpha and TCR beta cDNA libraries (carrying sample barcodes and UMIs). One entry per CDR3 protein results from TCRdb running MiXCR on the 5' RACE reads. The sample holds 300,000 to 400,000 distinct CDR3 sequences, around 20% seen once. This entry is derived from a study of T-cell memory formation after mild COVID-19. Study in general: TCR clusters showed largely donor specificity.

General observations from the study: The study found contracting CD4+ clones mainly in CM and EM and contracting CD8+ clones in EMRA. Among clones contracting day 15 to 85, CD4/CD8 was balanced, whereas later expanders leaned CD4+.

The sample was PBMCs or a T cell subset sorted from them (not recorded which). The receptor was derived from an adult woman who had mild COVID-19 (a few samples of this study predate the infection). Cell type and time point are not known.

CDR3 in DNA: TGTGCCAGCAGCTCGGGACTAGCGGGGAAAGAGACCCAGTACTTC. This codes for CASSSGLAGKETQYF. J is TRBJ2-5 and V is TRBV7-9; 13 bases are a match to TRBD2. J gave up 3 bases and V 4 bases, and 2 bases lay outside the gene matches. Germline CDR1 is SEHNR and CDR2 is FQNEAQ (reference sequence). This CDR3 comprises 15 residues.